These T cell receptor beta chains were read from a single sample in a study of monozygotic twins with inflammatory bowel disease. Following a re-call of the 5' RACE reads, TCRdb has one entry per CDR3 protein and lacks DNA. The repertoire table contains about 330,000 distinct CDR3 sequences. Sequenced input: blood. The source is a human donor with ulcerative colitis or Crohn's disease, or a healthy co-twin of an affected twin (not recorded which). Both conserved end residues are part of each CDR3.

j_call: TRBJ1-1
v_call: TRBV20-1
cdr3_aa: CSARDPGGNTEAFF

j_call: TRBJ2-5
v_call: TRBV5-1
cdr3_aa: CASSFERGFQETQYF

j_call: TRBJ2-3
v_call: TRBV5-1
cdr3_aa: CASSLLADNTDTQYF

j_call: TRBJ2-5
v_call: TRBV28
cdr3_aa: CASSLGGGQGYHQQETQYF

j_call: TRBJ2-7
v_call: TRBV6-6
cdr3_aa: CASSYTRGVEQYF

j_call: TRBJ1-6
v_call: TRBV7-2
cdr3_aa: CASSPKGISSYNSPLHF

j_call: TRBJ2-7
v_call: TRBV20-1
cdr3_aa: CSARGLARGEQYF

j_call: TRBJ2-7
v_call: TRBV5-6
cdr3_aa: CASSRRLASTYEQYF

j_call: TRBJ2-1
v_call: TRBV28
cdr3_aa: CASSFGGGGLNEQFF

j_call: TRBJ2-2
v_call: TRBV12-3/TRBV12-4
cdr3_aa: CASSSTGYGNTGELFF

j_call: TRBJ1-5
v_call: TRBV4-3
cdr3_aa: CASSQDSEGNQPQHF

j_call: TRBJ1-5
v_call: TRBV7-2
cdr3_aa: CASNRGEGTQHF

j_call: TRBJ2-3
v_call: TRBV4-3
cdr3_aa: CASSQGYNRDTQYF

j_call: TRBJ1-5
v_call: TRBV20-1
cdr3_aa: CSAKGRGQADQPQHF